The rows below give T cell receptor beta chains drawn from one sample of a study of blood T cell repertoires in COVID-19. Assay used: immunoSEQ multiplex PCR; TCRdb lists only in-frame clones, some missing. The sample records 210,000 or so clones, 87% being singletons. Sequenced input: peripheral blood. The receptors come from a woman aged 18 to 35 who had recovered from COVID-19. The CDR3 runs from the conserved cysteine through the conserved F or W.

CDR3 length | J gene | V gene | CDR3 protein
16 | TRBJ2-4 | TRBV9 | CASSVSGQDAGGIQYF
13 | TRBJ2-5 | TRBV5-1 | CASSRDREETQYF
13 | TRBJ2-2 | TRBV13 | CASSRGLTGELFF
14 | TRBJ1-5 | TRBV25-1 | CASSRTGGNQPQHF
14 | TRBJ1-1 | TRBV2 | CASSEGALNTEAFF
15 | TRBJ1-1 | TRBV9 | CASSGTGAVGTEAFF
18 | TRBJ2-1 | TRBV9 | CASSVGGSGSRAYNEQFF
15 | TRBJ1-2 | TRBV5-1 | CASSLVARGTYGYTF
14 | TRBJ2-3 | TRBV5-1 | CASSISGGTDTQYF
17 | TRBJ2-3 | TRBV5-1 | CASSRYGLAAGGDTQYF
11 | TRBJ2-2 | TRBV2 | CASSTTGELFF
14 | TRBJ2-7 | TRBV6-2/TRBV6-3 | CASSYMAGGGEQYF
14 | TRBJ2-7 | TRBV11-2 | CASSGTSGYYEQYF
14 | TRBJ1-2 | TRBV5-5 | CASSLGLQNDGYTF
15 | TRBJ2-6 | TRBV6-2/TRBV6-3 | CASRPSLSGANVLTF
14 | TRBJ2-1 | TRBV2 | CASRRLAGYSEQFF
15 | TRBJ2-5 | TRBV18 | CASSPRDRDIKTQYF
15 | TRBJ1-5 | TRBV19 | CASSIVGDSNQPQHF
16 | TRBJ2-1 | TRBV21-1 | CASILPGGQGGNEQFF
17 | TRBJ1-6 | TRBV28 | CASSTPGRASYNSPLHF
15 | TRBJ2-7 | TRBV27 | CASRDRQGVAYEQYF
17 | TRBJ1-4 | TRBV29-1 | CSVGTGGWGREDEKLFF
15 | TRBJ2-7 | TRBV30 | CAWSSRGTRTYEQYF
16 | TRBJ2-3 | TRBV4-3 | CASSQEWETSEDTQYF
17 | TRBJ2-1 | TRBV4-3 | CASSPPRGEGSYNEQFF
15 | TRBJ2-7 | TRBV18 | CASSPRIADQGEQYF
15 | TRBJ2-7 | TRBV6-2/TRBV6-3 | CASSYPPGGISEQYF
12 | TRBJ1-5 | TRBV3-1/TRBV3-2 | CASSQGAQPQHF
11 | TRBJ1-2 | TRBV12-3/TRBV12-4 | CASSLGDGYTF
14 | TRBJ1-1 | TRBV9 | CASSPRGGGTEAFF
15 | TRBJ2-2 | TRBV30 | CAWRGQTKITGELFF
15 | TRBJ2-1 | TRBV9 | CASSVGGDPVAEQFF
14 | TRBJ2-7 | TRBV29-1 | CSVESASGAYEQYF
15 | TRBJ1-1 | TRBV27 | CASSPGTGVNTEAFF
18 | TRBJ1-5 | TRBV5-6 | CASSLGGQGTYSNQPQHF
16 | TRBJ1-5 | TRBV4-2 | CASSQVGQGAEKVQHF
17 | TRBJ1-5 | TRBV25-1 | CASSEGAGDSKGQPQHF
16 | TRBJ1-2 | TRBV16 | CASSQPRTGGFYGYTF
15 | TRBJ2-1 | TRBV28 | CASSLGTSGSLEQFF
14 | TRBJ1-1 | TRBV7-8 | CASSLTGPGAEAFF
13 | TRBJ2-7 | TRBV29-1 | CSVVGRDNYEQYF
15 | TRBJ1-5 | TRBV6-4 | CASSELPGSNQPQHF